These T cell receptor beta chains were read from a single sample in a study of cytomegalovirus exposure and HLA in healthy donors. Clones were sequenced by immunoSEQ multiplex PCR, and TCRdb holds only the in-frame ones, with some missing. The sample has about 140,000 clones; almost 85% are singletons. The sample comprised PBMCs. Every receptor here comes from a woman in her thirties in good health and CMV-seronegative. Both conserved end residues are part of each CDR3. Each record gives: J gene, clone size, D gene, V gene, CDR3 length, CDR3 protein. D genes are given only for firm matches. Part of the rows lack a size; the others show once, few, many or a class for expanded clones.

J: TRBJ1-2; size: .; D: TRBD1; V: TRBV5-1; length: 13; CDR3: CASSGQGGYGYTF
J: TRBJ1-2; size: .; D: TRBD1; V: TRBV4-2; length: 15; CDR3: CASSPAGQSFYGYTF
J: TRBJ2-5; size: .; D: .; V: TRBV5-1; length: 13; CDR3: CASSSGVQETQYF
J: TRBJ1-2; size: .; D: .; V: TRBV6-1; length: 13; CDR3: CASSEVRGYGYTF
J: TRBJ1-6; size: .; D: TRBD1; V: TRBV6-4; length: 15; CDR3: CASKEGQFYNSPLHF
J: TRBJ2-5; size: .; D: .; V: TRBV5-1; length: 14; CDR3: CASSAQGIQETQYF
J: TRBJ1-5; size: .; D: .; V: TRBV2; length: 13; CDR3: CASRWAYNQPQHF
J: TRBJ2-3; size: .; D: TRBD1; V: TRBV7-2; length: 13; CDR3: CASSGQGADTQYF
J: TRBJ1-5; size: once; D: .; V: TRBV19; length: 17; CDR3: CASSRGTEYISNQPQHF
J: TRBJ2-5; size: .; D: .; V: TRBV5-1; length: 13; CDR3: CASSLAVQETQYF
J: TRBJ2-1; size: .; D: TRBD2; V: TRBV6-6; length: 15; CDR3: CASVPGGAAYNEQFF
J: TRBJ2-3; size: few; D: .; V: TRBV5-1; length: 12; CDR3: CASRYSTDTQYF
J: TRBJ2-2; size: once; D: .; V: TRBV7-2; length: 17; CDR3: CASSSYSQPAGAGELFF
J: TRBJ1-2; size: .; D: .; V: TRBV5-4; length: 13; CDR3: CASSTTANYGYTF
J: TRBJ2-6; size: few; D: .; V: TRBV18; length: 17; CDR3: CASSPGTPSSGANVLTF
J: TRBJ1-3; size: once; D: .; V: TRBV12-5; length: 16; CDR3: CASQRSSPYSGNTIYF
J: TRBJ1-1; size: .; D: .; V: TRBV27; length: 13; CDR3: CASSAGRTGEAFF
J: TRBJ1-1; size: .; D: .; V: TRBV4-1; length: 14; CDR3: CASSPRTEKPEAFF
J: TRBJ1-5; size: .; D: .; V: TRBV19; length: 13; CDR3: CASSKGVNQPQHF
J: TRBJ2-3; size: .; D: TRBD2; V: TRBV5-6; length: 16; CDR3: CASSFDVGGAIDTQYF
J: TRBJ2-3; size: .; D: .; V: TRBV27; length: 15; CDR3: CASSPKGSWADTQYF
J: TRBJ2-3; size: .; D: TRBD1; V: TRBV29-1; length: 15; CDR3: CSVEGQDRAPDTQYF
J: TRBJ1-5; size: few; D: TRBD1; V: TRBV2; length: 16; CDR3: CASSWGQGYSNQPQHF
J: TRBJ2-1; size: .; D: .; V: TRBV6-1; length: 14; CDR3: CASRSRDRHNEQFF
J: TRBJ1-6; size: few; D: TRBD1; V: TRBV7-6; length: 13; CDR3: CASSSQGDSPLHF
J: TRBJ2-2; size: .; D: TRBD2; V: TRBV4-1; length: 20; CDR3: CASSQSRALAGARDTGELFF
J: TRBJ2-1; size: .; D: TRBD2; V: TRBV2; length: 16; CDR3: CASSEVGLAVHNEQFF
J: TRBJ2-1; size: .; D: .; V: TRBV29-1; length: 12; CDR3: CSASAGYNEQFF
J: TRBJ2-1; size: once; D: TRBD2; V: TRBV4-3; length: 17; CDR3: CASSQEPPSGEFYEQFF
J: TRBJ1-1; size: .; D: .; V: TRBV19; length: 13; CDR3: CASKAGLGAEAFF
J: TRBJ1-2; size: .; D: .; V: TRBV5-1; length: 14; CDR3: CASSPGGQNYGYTF
J: TRBJ1-1; size: once; D: TRBD1; V: TRBV29-1; length: 15; CDR3: CSVRQGWGMNTEAFF
J: TRBJ2-3; size: .; D: .; V: TRBV11-3; length: 12; CDR3: CASSLTEDTQYF
J: TRBJ2-1; size: .; D: TRBD1; V: TRBV7-3; length: 13; CDR3: CASSRTGNNEQFF
J: TRBJ2-7; size: .; D: .; V: TRBV2; length: 15; CDR3: CANTGPGHYSYEQYF
J: TRBJ1-4; size: .; D: .; V: TRBV5-1; length: 16; CDR3: CASSLGQAAGNEKLFF
J: TRBJ2-7; size: .; D: TRBD2; V: TRBV10-3; length: 15; CDR3: CASGGSRGGRYEQYF
J: TRBJ1-1; size: .; D: .; V: TRBV6-6; length: 14; CDR3: CASSLTEMNTEAFF
J: TRBJ2-6; size: .; D: .; V: TRBV7-9; length: 17; CDR3: CASRKEGDTSGANVLTF
J: TRBJ2-6; size: .; D: .; V: TRBV13; length: 18; CDR3: CASSFSLQLSSGANVLTF
J: TRBJ2-7; size: .; D: .; V: TRBV5-4; length: 15; CDR3: CASSLYRGASYEQYF
J: TRBJ2-2; size: once; D: TRBD1; V: TRBV7-6; length: 15; CDR3: CASSLGTGGTEELFF
J: TRBJ1-3; size: .; D: .; V: TRBV5-6; length: 15; CDR3: CASSLGVSLASTIYF
J: TRBJ1-2; size: .; D: .; V: TRBV4-1; length: 15; CDR3: CASSQDPRTEIGYTF
J: TRBJ2-5; size: .; D: .; V: TRBV28; length: 15; CDR3: CASSLLSGGQETQYF
J: TRBJ2-3; size: .; D: TRBD1; V: TRBV30; length: 15; CDR3: CAWSGQGLPTDTQYF
J: TRBJ2-5; size: once; D: .; V: TRBV27; length: 14; CDR3: CASSSNSGGETQYF
J: TRBJ1-1; size: .; D: .; V: TRBV5-4; length: 14; CDR3: CASSIDNMNTEAFF
J: TRBJ2-1; size: .; D: TRBD1; V: TRBV5-1; length: 14; CDR3: CASRRGGPYNEQFF
J: TRBJ2-7; size: .; D: TRBD1; V: TRBV5-1; length: 17; CDR3: CASSLVSGGFLIPEQYF
J: TRBJ2-7; size: once; D: TRBD1; V: TRBV29-1; length: 14; CDR3: CSVAYGTGYDEQYF
J: TRBJ2-7; size: few; D: .; V: TRBV21-1; length: 13; CDR3: CASSYWTGCEQYF
J: TRBJ2-5; size: once; D: TRBD1; V: TRBV5-1; length: 14; CDR3: CASSLVGGGETQYF
J: TRBJ2-2; size: .; D: TRBD2; V: TRBV4-1; length: 19; CDR3: CASSQAQGRRGGRTGELFF
J: TRBJ1-1; size: once; D: TRBD1; V: TRBV28; length: 17; CDR3: CASSPIRRTGSNTEAFF